Below, 15 T cell receptor beta chains from the same sample are listed, as sequenced in a study of T cell repertoires in cytomegalovirus infection (dated by TCRdb to the late 2010s). The instrument given in TCRdb is Illumina HiSeq 1500. The public sequencing data were trimmed at Q25 with fastp and processed into clonotypes with MiXCR by TCRdb, which kept only in-frame beta chains. Rows are unified per CDR3 protein, each entry keeping the most common DNA and genes. This sample has approximately 630,000 distinct CDR3 sequences in its table, and 20% to 25% of those were observed once. The ten largest account for less than 10% of the sample. The sample was CD8+ T cells from PBMCs. These receptors all stem from a human donor in good health (CMV status not recorded). Some clones in this sample may be carry-over from other donors' samples.

This clonotype was seen a handful of times. The CDR3 sequence is CASSGTGGADTQYF. CDR3 DNA: TGTGCCAGCAGTGGGACAGGGGGCGCAGATACGCAGTATTTT. The chain combines TRBV6-4 with TRBJ2-3, with 11 nucleotides matching TRBD1. CDR1 MRHNA and CDR2 SNTAGT come from the germline V gene. This CDR3 is 14 amino acids long. The V gene end was trimmed by 4 bases and the J gene end by 4 bases; junction bases not matched to a gene: 1.

V usage is TRBV19 and J usage is TRBJ1-1; D gene ambiguous. The CDR3 totals 15 residues. Between the trimmed V and J ends, which lost 1 base and 10 bases, there was a span of 19 bases. Germline V gives CDR1 LNHDA, CDR2 SQIVND (reference sequence). The CDR3 protein is CASSIGYGLIGGAFF. The CDR3 DNA reads TGTGCCAGTAGTATAGGCTACGGACTGATCGGCGGAGCTTTCTTT.

With respect to this clonotype: A much larger clone is a single base away; this may be a read error. V gene TRBV7-3 combines with J gene TRBJ2-1; tentatively, D is TRBD1 or TRBD2 (5 bases each). With 4 bases removed from V and 5 bases from J, the gap between germline ends came to 24 bases. Germline CDR1 reads SGHTA; CDR2 reads FQGTGA. The CDR3 covers 18 residues. DNA for the CDR3: TGTGCCAGCAGCTCCCCGGGAAAGATAGTGGGGGAAGACAATGAGCAGTTCTTC. Its protein product is CASSSPGKIVGEDNEQFF.

This clonotype was found once. The junction departs from germline at one end; a sequencing error may be responsible. This chain joins TRBV7-8 and TRBJ2-5; D remains ambiguous. The CDR3 has 12 amino acids. Germline CDR1 reads SGHVS; CDR2 reads FQNEAQ. The CDR3 DNA sequence: TGTGTCAGCAGCTTAGAGGTGGAGACCCAGTACTTC. Translation: CVSSLEVETQYF.

This clonotype was observed a handful of times. V usage is TRBV6-6 and J usage is TRBJ2-3, with 9 bases matching TRBD2. This CDR3 contains 17 residues. J was trimmed by 2 bases and V by 7 bases; bases with no gene match: 13. CDR1 and CDR2 (germline): MNHNY, SVGAGI (reference sequence). The CDR3 nucleotides are TGTGCCAGCACCCCCGGCCCTAGCGGGGCTGACACAGATACGCAGTATTTT. This encodes CASTPGPSGADTDTQYF.

This clonotype showed up many times. The chain is built from TRBV7-8 and TRBJ1-5; D is ambiguous. Trimming shortened V by 6 bases and J by 7 bases, and 16 bases separated the two germline ends. This CDR3 is built from 14 residues. Germline assignment: CDR1 SGHVS and CDR2 FQNEAQ. Here the CDR3 reads CASREEGYGQPQHF. CDR3 nucleotides: TGTGCCAGCAGAGAGGAGGGTTACGGACAGCCCCAGCATTTT. The whole variable domain, filled in from reference TRBV7-8 and TRBJ1-5, reads GAGVSQSPRYKVAKRGQDVALRCDPISGHVSLFWYQQALGQGPEFLTYFQNEAQLDKSGLPSDRFFAERPEGSVSTLKIQRTQQEDSAVYLCASREEGYGQPQHFGDGTRLSIL.

Ten or more counts support this clonotype. This sequence joins TRBV7-2 and TRBJ2-7, with a weak D call TRBD1 (5 bases). Germline assignment: CDR1 SGHTA and CDR2 FQGNSA. Trimming took off 6 bases at V and 4 bases at J, with 10 bases between the two ends. This CDR3 is 12 amino acids long. CDR3: CASRLTDYEQYF. CDR3 DNA: TGTGCCAGCAGATTGACAGATTACGAGCAGTACTTC.

The sample holds many counts of this clonotype. This sequence joins TRBV7-6 and TRBJ2-1; 8 bases are shared with TRBD1. CDR3 length equals 14 residues. The V gene end was trimmed by 4 bases and the J gene end by 7 bases; junction bases not matched to a gene: 6. CDR1 and CDR2 (germline): SGHVS, FNYEAQ. In DNA form, the CDR3 reads TGTGCCAGCAGCTCCAGGGGGCGACCTAATGAGCAGTTCTTC. This codes for CASSSRGRPNEQFF.

Only a few counts were recorded for this clonotype. The rearrangement links TRBV6-6 to TRBJ2-7; 11 bases align to TRBD1. The J segment lost 4 bases and the V segment lost 2 bases, leaving 19 bases of the junction unmatched. This CDR3 spans 20 amino acids. Germline V CDR1 and CDR2: MNHNY, SVGAGI (reference sequence). The CDR3 coding sequence is TGTGCCAGCAGTTACAGCATGAGGGTTCGGGGACAGGGGGGGGAATACGAGCAGTACTTC. Amino acids: CASSYSMRVRGQGGEYEQYF.

About this clonotype itself: A much larger clone lies a single base off, so this may be a read error. This chain links TRBV7-6 with TRBJ1-2, with 7 nucleotides matching TRBD1. The CDR3 has 15 residues. CDR1 is SGHVS and CDR2 is FNYEAQ in the germline V gene. The DNA of the CDR3 is TGTGTCAGCAGCCTCAGGGGGGACGGGGACTATGGCTACACCTTC. Translation: CVSSLRGDGDYGYTF.

This clonotype came up a few times. As DNA, the CDR3 is TGCAGCCCCAGGACCCGAGAGGATGGCTACACCTTC. This codes for CSPRTREDGYTF. The V and J genes are TRBV20-1 and TRBJ1-2; D unclear. The germline V gene has CDR1 DFQATT and CDR2 SNEGSKA (reference sequence). The CDR3 is made up of 12 amino acids.

This clonotype has at least ten counts. The rearrangement uses TRBV6-1 and TRBJ2-2; D may be TRBD1 (5 bases). This CDR3 is built from 13 residues. Germline CDR1 reads MNHNS; CDR2 reads SASEGT. With 6 bases removed from V and 6 bases from J, the gap between germline ends came to 11 bases. The DNA of the CDR3 is TGTGCCAGCAGCGTGGGGCTCCCCGGGGAGCTGTTTTTT. Translating gives CASSVGLPGELFF.

Only a few counts were recorded for this clonotype. The J gene is TRBJ2-2, the V gene TRBV2, with 8 bases aligning to TRBD1. CDR3 size: 16 residues. J lost 7 bases, V lost 4 bases, and 11 bases had no gene match. Germline-derived CDR1 and CDR2 are SNHLY and FYNNEI. The CDR3 DNA is TGTGCCAGCAGTGTCTTCGGGACAGGCTGGAACGGGGAGCTGTTTTTT. It is translated as CASSVFGTGWNGELFF.

This clonotype was counted a few times. CDR3 sequence reads: CASSLMGYQPQHF. Here the CDR3 DNA reads TGTGCCAGCAGCTTGATGGGATATCAGCCCCAGCATTTT. The J gene is TRBJ1-5, the V gene TRBV5-6; D remains unclear. Germline-derived CDR1 and CDR2 are SGHDT and YYEEEE. V lost 1 base to trimming and J lost 5 bases, with 7 bases between them. This CDR3 has 13 amino acids.

To note about this clonotype: A much larger clone differs by one base, so this may be a read error. The gene calls are TRBV7-6 and TRBJ2-2; 9 bases match TRBD1. The CDR3 sequence is 15 residues long. Looked up from germline, CDR1 is SGHVS and CDR2 is FNYEAQ. Trimming cost V 4 bases and J 7 bases; bases outside gene matches: 7. The CDR3 DNA is TGTGCCAGCAGCTCGGACAGGGGTTCCAGCGGGGAGCTGTTTTTT. Protein product: CASSSDRGSSGELFF. Together with reference TRBV7-6 and TRBJ2-2, the CDR3 gives the full variable domain: GAGVSQSPRYKVTKRGQDVALRCDPISGHVSLYWYRQALGQGPEFLTYFNYEAQQDKSGLPNDRFSAERPEGSISTLTIQRTEQRDSAMYRCASSSDRGSSGELFFGEGSRLTVL.